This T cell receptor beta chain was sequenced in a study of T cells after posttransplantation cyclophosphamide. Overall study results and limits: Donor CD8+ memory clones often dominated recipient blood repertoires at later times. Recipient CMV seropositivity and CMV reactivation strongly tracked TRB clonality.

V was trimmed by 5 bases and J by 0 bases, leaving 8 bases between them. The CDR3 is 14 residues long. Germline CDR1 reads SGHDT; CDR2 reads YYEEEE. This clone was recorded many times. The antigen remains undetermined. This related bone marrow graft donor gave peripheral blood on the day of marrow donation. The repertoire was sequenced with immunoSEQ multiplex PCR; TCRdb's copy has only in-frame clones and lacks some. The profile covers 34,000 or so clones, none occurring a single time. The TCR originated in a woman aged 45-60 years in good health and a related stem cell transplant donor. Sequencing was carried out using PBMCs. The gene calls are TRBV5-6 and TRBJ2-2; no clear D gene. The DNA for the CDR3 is TGTGCCAGCAGGTTTGACACGAACACCGGGGAGCTGTTTTTT. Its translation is CASRFDTNTGELFF.